Below, 30 T cell receptor beta chains from the same sample are listed, as sequenced in a study of shared clonotypes between healthy human individuals. The repertoire was sequenced with immunoSEQ multiplex PCR; TCRdb's copy has only in-frame clones and lacks some. The sample yields around 1.1 million clones, around three quarters seen once. The specimen was memory CD4+ T cells from PBMCs. Subset given: CD45RA-negative fraction. The source is a man between 18 and 29 years old in good health. Some clones in this sample may be carry-over from other donors' samples.

The J gene is TRBJ2-1, the V gene TRBV5-4; the D is unclear. Germline V gives CDR1 SGHNT, CDR2 YYREEE (reference sequence). This CDR3 comprises 15 residues. V was pared by 3 bases and J by 0 bases, with 10 bases between. The CDR3 DNA follows: TGTGCCAGCAGCTCTTACGCGAGCTCCTACAATGAGCAGTTCTTC. Its translation: CASSSYASSYNEQFF.

In its sample, this clone was seen a few times. The chain combines TRBV25-1 with TRBJ1-1, with unresolved D. The germline V and J ends were trimmed by 8 bases and 1 base, with 8 bases remaining between them. CDR3 length: 12 residues. In germline, CDR1 is MGHDK, CDR2 SYGVNS. In DNA, the CDR3 is TGTGCCAGCGCCGACCAGAACACTGAAGCTTTCTTT. It encodes CASADQNTEAFF.

The rearrangement joins TRBV4-1 to TRBJ2-1; TRBD2 is a possible D gene (5 bases). Per the germline V gene, CDR1 is MGHRA and CDR2 is YSYEKL. The CDR3 spans 16 residues. V was shortened by 0 bases and J by 8 bases, with 17 bases between the two germline ends. The CDR3 nucleotides are TGCGCCAGCAGCCAAGAGCACTACGGCCCCGGGGATGAGCAGTTCTTC. Residues: CASSQEHYGPGDEQFF.

The gene calls are TRBV5-1 and TRBJ2-2; D unclear. The CDR3 spans 14 residues. V was cut by 0 bases and J by 6 bases, with 9 bases left in between. The V gene's germline CDR1 is SGHRS and CDR2 YFSETQ. CDR3 sequence (DNA): TGCGCCAGCAGCTTGGCCTATGGGCCCGGGGAGCTGTTTTTT. It encodes CASSLAYGPGELFF.

The chain employs TRBV5-1 and TRBJ2-7; D is possibly TRBD1 (7 bases). CDR1 SGHRS and CDR2 YFSETQ come from the germline V gene. V was shortened by 0 bases and J by 4 bases, with 14 bases between the two germline ends. CDR3 length: 15 residues. The CDR3 nucleotides are TGCGCCAGCAGCTTGGGCGGGACAGCCCTTTACGAGCAGTACTTC. Its translation is CASSLGGTALYEQYF.

This clone appeared a single time. The genes are TRBV4-2 and TRBJ1-2, with a possible D match to TRBD1 (5 bases). The V and J ends lost 4 bases and 8 bases respectively, with 23 bases between them. Germline values: CDR1 LGHNA, CDR2 YNFKEQ. The CDR3 is made up of 16 amino acids. CDR3: CASSPTEGRAEEGYTF. In DNA form, the CDR3 reads TGTGCCAGCAGCCCCACCGAGGGGAGGGCGGAAGAGGGCTACACCTTC.

This clone has only one observation. V usage is TRBV19 and J usage is TRBJ1-2; TRBD1 is a possible D gene (5 bases). V lost 6 bases and J 1 base, leaving 18 bases between the germline ends. Germline CDR1 reads LNHDA; CDR2 reads SQIVND (reference sequence). The CDR3 sequence is 16 residues long. In DNA form, the CDR3 reads TGTGCCAGTAGAAGAGGGACGACGGGCAATAACTATGGCTACACCTTC. Translation: CASRRGTTGNNYGYTF.

The rearrangement joins TRBV21-1 to TRBJ2-2; the table's TRBD1 call for D was not verified on the DNA. TRBV21-1 is classified as a pseudogene. CDR3 length equals 15 residues. The CDR3 reads CASKGHREYTGELFF. For the CDR3, the DNA is TGTGCCAGCAAGGGGCACAGGGAGTACACCGGGGAGCTGTTTTTT.

In DNA form, the CDR3 reads TGTGCCAGCAGTGAAGCATGGTGGGGCGCTAACTATGGCTACACCTTC. It is translated as CASSEAWWGANYGYTF. V gene TRBV6-1 combines with J gene TRBJ1-2; a weak D match, TRBD1 (5 bases). The V gene lost 0 bases and the J gene lost 0 bases, with 11 bases spanning the gap. CDR3 length: 16 residues. Per the germline V gene, CDR1 is MNHNS and CDR2 is SASEGT.

This clone was picked up one time. The chain employs TRBV7-9 and TRBJ2-7; TRBD1 matches 8 bases. Per germline, CDR1 SEHNR and CDR2 FQNEAQ (reference sequence). With V trimmed by 0 bases and J by 0 bases, 1 base remained unmatched. The CDR3 is 15 residues long. CDR3 DNA sequence: TGTGCCAGCAGCTTAGCTGACAGGGGCTCCTACGAGCAGTACTTC. This gives the protein CASSLADRGSYEQYF.

This clone was observed once. This chain connects TRBV15 to TRBJ2-7; 7 nucleotides agree with TRBD1. This CDR3 comprises 15 residues. V was clipped by 4 bases and J by 2 bases; unmatched bases: 8. In germline, CDR1 is LNHNV, CDR2 YYDKDF (reference sequence). CDR3 loop: CATSTARQGTYEQYF. CDR3 DNA sequence: TGTGCCACCAGCACAGCCCGACAGGGTACCTACGAGCAGTACTTC. Complete variable domain (other parts from reference TRBV15 and TRBJ2-7): DAMVIQNPRYQVTQFGKPVTLSCSQTLNHNVMYWYQQKSSQAPKLLFHYYDKDFNNEADTPDNFQSRRPNTSFCFLDIRSPGLGDTAMYLCATSTARQGTYEQYFGPGTRLTVT.

The chain recombines TRBV29-1 with TRBJ2-7; TRBD2 matches 14 bases. The CDR3 has 15 residues. Germline-derived CDR1 and CDR2 are SQVTM and ANQGSEA. V gave up 6 bases and J gave up 5 bases; unmatched junction bases: 9. CDR3 DNA sequence: TGCAGCGTCTTAGGGACTAGCGGGAGCGGCGACGAGCAGTACTTC. This gives the protein CSVLGTSGSGDEQYF.

The rearrangement joins TRBV27 to TRBJ2-7; the match to TRBD1 covers 7 bases. Per germline, CDR1 MNHEY and CDR2 SMNVEV (reference sequence). Unmatched junction bases numbered 11, after V lost 6 bases and J lost 6 bases. The CDR3 spans 14 residues. The CDR3 DNA is TGTGCCAGCAGACCGACAGGGCTCCTAGGCGAGCAGTACTTC. Its protein product is CASRPTGLLGEQYF.

The gene calls are TRBV5-1 and TRBJ1-1; weak D call: TRBD1 (6 bases). V shed 0 bases and J shed 9 bases, with 12 bases lying between them. The CDR3 length is 13 residues. CDR1 and CDR2 from the germline V gene are SGHRS and YFSETQ. CDR3 bases: TGCGCCAGCAGCTTGGCCGGGGGGCTGAAAGCTTTCTTT. Residues: CASSLAGGLKAFF.

Comment on this clone: This may be a read error: a much more frequent sequence differs by one nucleotide. The V call is TRBV5-6, the J call TRBJ2-3; the D gene could be TRBD1 or TRBD2 (6 bases each). V lost 2 bases to trimming and J lost 3 bases, with 7 bases between them. The germline CDR1 and CDR2 sequences are SGHDT and YYEEEE. The CDR3 runs to 13 residues. CDR3 sequence reads: CASSLGGTDTQYF. As DNA, the CDR3 is TGTGCCAGCAGCTTAGGGGGGACAGATACGCAGTATTTT.

About this clone itself: A far larger clone differs by one base, so this is likely a read error. The chain links TRBV4-2 to TRBJ2-3; D is perhaps TRBD2 (6 bases). The CDR3 consists of 17 residues. The V gene lost 1 base and the J gene lost 3 bases, with 17 bases spanning the gap. Germline CDR1 is LGHNA and CDR2 is YNFKEQ. This CDR3 reads CASSQGGTGGTTDTQYF. The CDR3 bases are TGTGCCAGCAGCCAAGGAGGGACTGGCGGGACTACAGATACGCAGTATTTT.

This clone was detected only once. The chain has TRBV7-2 and TRBJ2-3; D gene unclear. Trimming cost V 1 base and J 5 bases, with 13 bases left between them. This CDR3 is 15 amino acids long. Germline loops: CDR1 SGHTA, CDR2 FQGNSA. CDR3 protein: CASSLDRTVGDTQYF. DNA of the CDR3: TGTGCCAGCAGCTTAGATCGCACAGTGGGAGATACGCAGTATTTT. The full variable domain, rest sourced from reference TRBV7-2 and TRBJ2-3, is GAGVSQSPSNKVTEKGKDVELRCDPISGHTALYWYRQSLGQGLEFLIYFQGNSAPDKSGLPSDRFSAERTGGSVSTLTIQRTQQEDSAVYLCASSLDRTVGDTQYFGPGTRLTVL.

As concerns this clone: A much bigger clone sits one base away, suggesting this may be a read error. This chain uses TRBV4-3 with TRBJ2-1; 10 bases line up with TRBD2. The CDR3 runs 15 residues. With 3 bases clipped from V and 12 bases from J, the junction kept 11 bases outside the gene matches. CDR1 is LGHNA and CDR2 is YSLEER in the germline V gene. The CDR3 here is CASSHVLASGGGQFF. CDR3 nucleotide sequence: TGCGCCAGCAGCCACGTCCTGGCTAGCGGGGGTGGGCAGTTCTTC.

This chain connects TRBV30 to TRBJ1-2; D unclear. Germline CDR1 GTSNPN, CDR2 SVGIG (reference sequence). V was trimmed by 3 bases and J by 12 bases, leaving 23 bases between them. The CDR3 runs to 14 residues. The CDR3 sequence is CAWRKLEDRFFDTF. The CDR3 DNA reads TGTGCCTGGAGAAAACTTGAAGATCGGTTCTTCGACACCTTC.

The J gene is TRBJ2-5, the V gene TRBV2, with D possibly matching TRBD2 (6 bases). Per germline, CDR1 SNHLY and CDR2 FYNNEI. This CDR3 has 13 amino acids. Trimming cost V 0 bases and J 4 bases, with 6 bases left between them. The CDR3 spells CASSEAGGETQYF. CDR3 DNA: TGTGCCAGCAGTGAAGCGGGAGGAGAGACCCAGTACTTC.

The V and J genes are TRBV4-2 and TRBJ2-3; D gene ambiguous. Trimming removed 0 bases at V and 2 bases at J, with 6 bases between. The CDR3 has 14 amino acids. CDR1 is LGHNA and CDR2 is YNFKEQ in the germline V gene. The CDR3 protein is CASSQEPYTDTQYF. CDR3 nucleotide sequence: TGTGCCAGCAGCCAAGAGCCCTACACAGATACGCAGTATTTT.

The chain carries TRBV19 and TRBJ1-2, with D maybe TRBD1 (5 bases). V shed 3 bases and J shed 5 bases, with 13 bases lying between them. CDR3 length: 14 amino acids. CDR1 and CDR2 from the germline V gene are LNHDA and SQIVND (reference sequence). For the CDR3, the DNA is TGTGCCAGTAGTATTCGACAGCGTACGTATGGCTACACCTTC. Amino acids: CASSIRQRTYGYTF.

The J gene is TRBJ1-1, the V gene TRBV6-1; D gene unclear. From germline, CDR1 is MNHNS and CDR2 SASEGT. The CDR3 has 14 amino acids. Trimming removed 5 bases from V and 1 base from J, with 11 bases in between. The CDR3 DNA reads TGTGCCAGCAGTCCCCCTTCACGGAACACTGAAGCTTTCTTT. This sequence encodes CASSPPSRNTEAFF.

This rearrangement joins TRBV27 to TRBJ2-7; 9 bases match TRBD1. Germline lookup yields CDR1 MNHEY and CDR2 SMNVEV (reference sequence). The V gene end was trimmed by 8 bases and the J gene end by 0 bases; junction bases not matched to a gene: 14. This CDR3 has 17 residues. In DNA, the CDR3 is TGTGCCAGCCAAAAAATCCCAGGGACAGGGAGCTCCTACGAGCAGTACTTC. Its translation: CASQKIPGTGSSYEQYF.

This sequence joins TRBV19 and TRBJ1-1; D may be TRBD1 (5 bases). V lost 8 bases, J lost 2 bases, and 18 bases lay in between. Germline CDR1 is LNHDA and CDR2 is SQIVND (reference sequence). The length of the CDR3 is 15 residues. CDR3 bases: TGTGCCAGTCAGGGACGGAAAGGGTTCAACACTGAAGCTTTCTTT. Its protein is CASQGRKGFNTEAFF.

Here the CDR3 reads CASSQRPGGFSNNEQFF. CDR3 DNA sequence: TGTGCCAGCTCCCAACGGCCGGGAGGATTCTCGAACAATGAGCAGTTCTTC. The gene calls are TRBV18 and TRBJ2-1; 7 bases map to TRBD2. Per the germline V gene, CDR1 is KGHSH and CDR2 is LQKENI. CDR3 length: 17 amino acids. V shed 6 bases, J shed 5 bases, and the junction held 16 bases outside the gene matches.

The chain recombines TRBV7-9 with TRBJ2-1; D may be TRBD2 (5 bases). Trimming took off 2 bases at V and 0 bases at J, with 14 bases between the two ends. CDR1 is SEHNR, CDR2 FQNEAQ, per germline (reference sequence). This CDR3 is built from 17 residues. The CDR3 reads CASSLSLSESSYNEQFF. The CDR3 nucleotides read TGTGCCAGCAGCTTAAGTCTTAGCGAGAGCTCCTACAATGAGCAGTTCTTC. The whole variable domain, remainder taken from reference TRBV7-9 and TRBJ2-1, is DTGVSQNPRHKITKRGQNVTFRCDPISEHNRLYWYRQTLGQGPEFLTYFQNEAQLEKSRLLSDRFSAERPKGSFSTLEIQRTEQGDSAMYLCASSLSLSESSYNEQFFGPGTRLTVL.

CDR3 sequence reads: CASSTGDRGYEQYF. The CDR3 bases are TGTGCCAGCAGCACCGGGGACAGGGGCTACGAGCAGTACTTC. The chain couples TRBV6-5 to TRBJ2-7; 10 nucleotides line up with TRBD1. Germline assignment: CDR1 MNHEY and CDR2 SVGAGI. The CDR3 contains 14 residues. Trimming took 6 bases from V and 3 from J; bases not matched to a gene: 5.

This rearrangement joins TRBV28 to TRBJ1-5, with D perhaps matching TRBD1 (5 bases). The CDR3 contains 15 residues. Germline CDR1 and CDR2: MDHEN and SYDVKM. V gave up 4 bases and J gave up 1 base, with 11 bases separating them. The CDR3 DNA reads TGTGCCAGCAGTTCACCAGGGTTCAGCAATCAGCCCCAGCATTTT. Amino acids: CASSSPGFSNQPQHF.

The chain is built from TRBV21-1 and TRBJ1-2. TRBV21-1 is recorded as a pseudogene. The CDR3 spans 17 residues. CDR3 region: CASNPPMRGAEVYGYTF. In DNA form, the CDR3 reads TGTGCCAGCAACCCACCAATGAGGGGGGCGGAGGTCTATGGCTACACCTTC.